This T cell receptor (beta chain) was retrieved from a study of cytomegalovirus exposure and HLA in healthy donors. Study conclusions and caveats: Later analysis showed most CMV-associated TCR beta chains appearing HLA-restricted.

Note on this clone: Its antigen remains unidentified.

PCR employed 60 Vbeta and 13 Jbeta primers. The table came from immunoSEQ multiplex PCR; TCRdb's copy has only in-frame clones and leaves some out. The sample holds 96,000 or so clones, roughly 74% seen once. The junction had 8 bases not matched to a gene; V was cut back by 3 bases and J by 1 base. CDR1 and CDR2 from the germline V gene are LGHNA and YSLEER. The CDR3 is 17 amino acids. These donors counted as nominally healthy when sampled, but unrecorded immune exposures were likely. This sequence originates from a woman aged 70-85 years in good health and CMV-seropositive. The specimen sequenced was PBMCs. The rearrangement uses TRBV4-3 and TRBJ2-1, with 8 bases fitting TRBD2. The CDR3 DNA is TGCGCCAGCAGCCACGCCCCGGGACTAGAATCCTACAATGAGCAGTTCTTC. It is translated as CASSHAPGLESYNEQFF.